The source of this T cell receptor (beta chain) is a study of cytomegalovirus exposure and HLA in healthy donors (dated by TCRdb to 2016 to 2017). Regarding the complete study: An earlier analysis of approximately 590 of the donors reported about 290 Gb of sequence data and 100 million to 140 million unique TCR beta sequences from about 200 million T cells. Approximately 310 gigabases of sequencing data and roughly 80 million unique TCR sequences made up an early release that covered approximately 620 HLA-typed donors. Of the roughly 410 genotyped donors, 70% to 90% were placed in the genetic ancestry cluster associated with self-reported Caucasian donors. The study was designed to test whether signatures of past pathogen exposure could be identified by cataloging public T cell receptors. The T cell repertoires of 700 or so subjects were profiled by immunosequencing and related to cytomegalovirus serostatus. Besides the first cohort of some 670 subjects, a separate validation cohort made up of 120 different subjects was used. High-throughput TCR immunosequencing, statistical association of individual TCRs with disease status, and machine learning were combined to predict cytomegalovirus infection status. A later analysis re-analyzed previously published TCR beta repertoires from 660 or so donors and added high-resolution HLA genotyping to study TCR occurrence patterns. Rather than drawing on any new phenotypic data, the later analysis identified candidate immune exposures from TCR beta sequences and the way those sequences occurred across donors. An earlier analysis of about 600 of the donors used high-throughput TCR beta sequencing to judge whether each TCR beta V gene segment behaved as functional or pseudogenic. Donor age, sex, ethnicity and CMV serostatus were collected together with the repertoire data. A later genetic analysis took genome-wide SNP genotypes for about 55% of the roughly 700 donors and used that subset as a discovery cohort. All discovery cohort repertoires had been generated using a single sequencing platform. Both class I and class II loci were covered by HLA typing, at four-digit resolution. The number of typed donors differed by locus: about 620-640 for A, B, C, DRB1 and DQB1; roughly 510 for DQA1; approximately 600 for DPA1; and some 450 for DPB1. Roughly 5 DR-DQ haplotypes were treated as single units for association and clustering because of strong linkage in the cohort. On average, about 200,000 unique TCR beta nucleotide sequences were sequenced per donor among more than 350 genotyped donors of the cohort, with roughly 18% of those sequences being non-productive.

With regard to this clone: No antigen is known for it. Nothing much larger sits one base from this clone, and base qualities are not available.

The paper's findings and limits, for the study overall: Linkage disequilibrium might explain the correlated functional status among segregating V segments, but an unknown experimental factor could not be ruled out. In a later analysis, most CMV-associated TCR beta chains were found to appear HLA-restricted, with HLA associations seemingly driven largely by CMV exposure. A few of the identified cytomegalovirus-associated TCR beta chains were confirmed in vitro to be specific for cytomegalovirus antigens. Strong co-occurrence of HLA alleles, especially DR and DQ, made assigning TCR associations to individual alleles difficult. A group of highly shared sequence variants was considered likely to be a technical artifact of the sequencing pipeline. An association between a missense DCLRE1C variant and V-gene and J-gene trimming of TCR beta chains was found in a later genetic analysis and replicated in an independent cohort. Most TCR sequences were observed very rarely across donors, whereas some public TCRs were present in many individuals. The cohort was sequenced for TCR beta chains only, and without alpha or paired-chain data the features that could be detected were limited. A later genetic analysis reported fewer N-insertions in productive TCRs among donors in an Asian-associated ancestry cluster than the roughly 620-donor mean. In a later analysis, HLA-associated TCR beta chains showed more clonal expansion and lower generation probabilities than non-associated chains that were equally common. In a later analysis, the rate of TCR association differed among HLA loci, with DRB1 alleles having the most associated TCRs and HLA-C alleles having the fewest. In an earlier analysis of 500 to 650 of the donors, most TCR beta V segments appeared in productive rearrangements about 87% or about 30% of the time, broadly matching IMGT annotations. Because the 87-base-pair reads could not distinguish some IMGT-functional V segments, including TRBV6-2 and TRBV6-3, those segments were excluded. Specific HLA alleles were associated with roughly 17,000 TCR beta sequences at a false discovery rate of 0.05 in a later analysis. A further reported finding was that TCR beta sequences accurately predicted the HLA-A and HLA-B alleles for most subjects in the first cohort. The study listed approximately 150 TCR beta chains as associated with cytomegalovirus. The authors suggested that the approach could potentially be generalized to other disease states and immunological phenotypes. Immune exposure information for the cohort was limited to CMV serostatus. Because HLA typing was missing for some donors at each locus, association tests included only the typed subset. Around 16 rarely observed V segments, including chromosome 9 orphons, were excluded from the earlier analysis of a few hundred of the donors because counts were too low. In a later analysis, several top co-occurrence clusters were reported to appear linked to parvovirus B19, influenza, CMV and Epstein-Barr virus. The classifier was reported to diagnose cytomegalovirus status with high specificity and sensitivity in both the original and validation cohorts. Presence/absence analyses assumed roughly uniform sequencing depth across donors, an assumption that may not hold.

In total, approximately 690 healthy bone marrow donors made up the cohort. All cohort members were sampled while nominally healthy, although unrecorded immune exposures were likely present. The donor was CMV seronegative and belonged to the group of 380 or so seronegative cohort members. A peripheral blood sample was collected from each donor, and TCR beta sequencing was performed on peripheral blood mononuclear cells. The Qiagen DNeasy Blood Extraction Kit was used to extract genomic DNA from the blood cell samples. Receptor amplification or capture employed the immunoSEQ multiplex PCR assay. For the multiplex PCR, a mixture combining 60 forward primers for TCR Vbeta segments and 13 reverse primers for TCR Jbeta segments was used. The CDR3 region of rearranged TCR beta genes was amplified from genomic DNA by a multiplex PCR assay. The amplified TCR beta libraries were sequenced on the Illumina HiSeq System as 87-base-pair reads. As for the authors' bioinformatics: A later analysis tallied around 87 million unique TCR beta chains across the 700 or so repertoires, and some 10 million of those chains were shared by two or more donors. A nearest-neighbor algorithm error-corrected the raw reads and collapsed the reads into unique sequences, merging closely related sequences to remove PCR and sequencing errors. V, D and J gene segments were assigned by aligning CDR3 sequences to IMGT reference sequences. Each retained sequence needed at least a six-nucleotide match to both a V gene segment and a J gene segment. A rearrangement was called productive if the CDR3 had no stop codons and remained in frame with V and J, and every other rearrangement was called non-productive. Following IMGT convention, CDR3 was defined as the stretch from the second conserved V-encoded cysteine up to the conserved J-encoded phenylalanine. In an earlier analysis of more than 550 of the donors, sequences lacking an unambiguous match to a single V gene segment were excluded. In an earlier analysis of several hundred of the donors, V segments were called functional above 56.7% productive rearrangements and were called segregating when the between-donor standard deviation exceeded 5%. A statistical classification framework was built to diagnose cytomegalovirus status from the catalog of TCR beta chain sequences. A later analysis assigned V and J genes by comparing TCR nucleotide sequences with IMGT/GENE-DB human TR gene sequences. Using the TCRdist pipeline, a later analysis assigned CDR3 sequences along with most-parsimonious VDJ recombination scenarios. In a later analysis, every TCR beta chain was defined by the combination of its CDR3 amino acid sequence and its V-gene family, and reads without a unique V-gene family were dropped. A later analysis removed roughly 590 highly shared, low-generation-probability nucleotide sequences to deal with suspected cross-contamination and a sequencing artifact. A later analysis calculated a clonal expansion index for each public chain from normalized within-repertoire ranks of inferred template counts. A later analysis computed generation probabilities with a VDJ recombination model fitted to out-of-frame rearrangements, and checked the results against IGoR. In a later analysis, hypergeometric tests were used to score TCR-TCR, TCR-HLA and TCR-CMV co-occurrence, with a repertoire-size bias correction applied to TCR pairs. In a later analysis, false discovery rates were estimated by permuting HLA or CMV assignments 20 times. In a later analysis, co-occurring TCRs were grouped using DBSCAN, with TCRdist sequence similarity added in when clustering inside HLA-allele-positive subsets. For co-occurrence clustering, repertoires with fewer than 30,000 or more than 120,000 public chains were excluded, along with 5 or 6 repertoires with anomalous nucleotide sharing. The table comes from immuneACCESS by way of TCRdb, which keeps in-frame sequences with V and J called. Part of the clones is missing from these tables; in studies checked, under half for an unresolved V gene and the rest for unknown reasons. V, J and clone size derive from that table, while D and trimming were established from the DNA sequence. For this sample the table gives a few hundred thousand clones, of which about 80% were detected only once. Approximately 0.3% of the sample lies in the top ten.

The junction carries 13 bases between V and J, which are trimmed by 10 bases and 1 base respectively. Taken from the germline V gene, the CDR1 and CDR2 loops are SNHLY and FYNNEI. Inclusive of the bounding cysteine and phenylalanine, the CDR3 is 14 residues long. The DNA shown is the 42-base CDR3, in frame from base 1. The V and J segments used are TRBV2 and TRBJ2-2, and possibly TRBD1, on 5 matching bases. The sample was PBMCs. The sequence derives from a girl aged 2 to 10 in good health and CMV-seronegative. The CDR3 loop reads CATKLTGNTGELFF. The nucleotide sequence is TGTGCCACCAAACTCACAGGGAACACCGGGGAGCTGTTTTTT. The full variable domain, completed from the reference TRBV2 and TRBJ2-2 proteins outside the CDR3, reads EPEVTQTPSHQVTQMGQEVILRCVPISNHLYFYWYRQILGQKVEFLVSFYNNEISEKSEIFDDQFSVERPDGSNFTLKIRSTKLEDSAMYFCATKLTGNTGELFFGEGSRLTVL.